This T cell receptor beta chain emerged from a study of blood T cell repertoires in COVID-19. Per the germline V gene, CDR1 is MDHEN and CDR2 is SYDVKM. The CDR3 runs to 15 residues. Trimming cost V 6 bases and J 0 bases; bases outside gene matches: 5. The protocol was immunoSEQ multiplex PCR, while the TCRdb copy is restricted to in-frame clones and leaves out a portion. The sample includes roughly 150,000 clones, about 85% seen only once; the top ten take roughly 4%. The chain joins TRBV28 to TRBJ2-3, with 8 nucleotides matching TRBD2. This clonotype was sampled from a woman in her 40s who had been exposed to COVID-19. Material: PBMCs or T cells enriched from blood (not recorded which). This CDR3 reads CASRIAGLSTDTQYF. The CDR3 nucleotides are TGTGCCAGCAGAATAGCGGGACTTAGCACAGATACGCAGTATTTT.